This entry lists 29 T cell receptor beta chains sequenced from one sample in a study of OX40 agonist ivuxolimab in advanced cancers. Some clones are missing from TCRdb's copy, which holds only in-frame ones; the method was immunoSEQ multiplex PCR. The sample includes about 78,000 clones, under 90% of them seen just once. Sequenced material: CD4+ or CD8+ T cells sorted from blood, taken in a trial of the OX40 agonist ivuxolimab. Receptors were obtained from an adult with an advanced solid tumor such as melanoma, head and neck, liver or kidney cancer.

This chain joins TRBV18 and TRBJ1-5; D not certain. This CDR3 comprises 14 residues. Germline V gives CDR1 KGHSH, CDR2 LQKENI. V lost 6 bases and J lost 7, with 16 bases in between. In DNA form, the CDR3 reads TGTGCCAGCTCCCAGTTGGGAGGTGAGCAGCCCCAGCATTTT. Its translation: CASSQLGGEQPQHF.

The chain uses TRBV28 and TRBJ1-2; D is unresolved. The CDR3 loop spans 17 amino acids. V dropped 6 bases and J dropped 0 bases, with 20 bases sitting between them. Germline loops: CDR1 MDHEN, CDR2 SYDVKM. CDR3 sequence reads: CASSFIGLTRPNYGYTF. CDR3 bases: TGTGCCAGCAGCTTTATAGGACTAACGAGGCCTAACTATGGCTACACCTTC.

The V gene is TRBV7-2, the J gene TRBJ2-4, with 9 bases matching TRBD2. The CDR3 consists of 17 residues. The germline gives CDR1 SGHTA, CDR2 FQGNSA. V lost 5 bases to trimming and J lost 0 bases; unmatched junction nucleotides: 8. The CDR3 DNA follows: TGTGCCAGCAGCCCTAGCGGGATCTGGGTAGCCAAAAACATTCAGTACTTC. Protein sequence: CASSPSGIWVAKNIQYF.

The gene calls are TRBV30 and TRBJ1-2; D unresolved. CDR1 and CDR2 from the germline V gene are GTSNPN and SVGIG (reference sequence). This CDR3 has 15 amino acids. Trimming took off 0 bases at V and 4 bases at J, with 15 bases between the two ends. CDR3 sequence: CAWSVGSFGIYGYTF. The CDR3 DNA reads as TGTGCCTGGAGTGTAGGATCGTTCGGGATCTATGGCTACACCTTC. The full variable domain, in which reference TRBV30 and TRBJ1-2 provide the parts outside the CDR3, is SQTIHQWPATLVQPVGSPLSLECTVEGTSNPNLYWYRQAAGRGLQLLFYSVGIGQISSEVPQNLSASRPQDRQFILSSKKLLLSDSGFYLCAWSVGSFGIYGYTFGSGTRLTVV.

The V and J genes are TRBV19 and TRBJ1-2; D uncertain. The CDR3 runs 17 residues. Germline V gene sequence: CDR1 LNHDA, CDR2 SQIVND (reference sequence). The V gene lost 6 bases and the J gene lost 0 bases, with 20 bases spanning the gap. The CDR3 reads CASRNPGSSQTNYGYTF. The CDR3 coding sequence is TGTGCCAGTAGGAATCCGGGGAGCTCTCAGACTAACTATGGCTACACCTTC.

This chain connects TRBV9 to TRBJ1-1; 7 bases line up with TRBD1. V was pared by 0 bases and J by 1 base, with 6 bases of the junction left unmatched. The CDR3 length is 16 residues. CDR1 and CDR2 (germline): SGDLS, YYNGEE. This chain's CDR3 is CASSVGTRTGNTEAFF. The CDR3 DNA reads TGTGCCAGCAGCGTAGGCACCAGGACAGGGAACACTGAAGCTTTCTTT. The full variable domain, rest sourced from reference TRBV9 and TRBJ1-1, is DSGVTQTPKHLITATGQRVTLRCSPRSGDLSVYWYQQSLDQGLQFLIQYYNGEERAKGNILERFSAQQFPDLHSELNLSSLELGDSALYFCASSVGTRTGNTEAFFGQGTRLTVV.

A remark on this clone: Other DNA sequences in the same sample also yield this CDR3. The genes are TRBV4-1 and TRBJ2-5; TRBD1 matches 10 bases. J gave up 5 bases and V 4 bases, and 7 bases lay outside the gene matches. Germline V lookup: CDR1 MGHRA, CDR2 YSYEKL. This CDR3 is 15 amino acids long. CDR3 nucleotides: TGCGCCAGCAGCCCGCCAGGACAGGGGGGGGAGACCCAGTACTTC. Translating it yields CASSPPGQGGETQYF.

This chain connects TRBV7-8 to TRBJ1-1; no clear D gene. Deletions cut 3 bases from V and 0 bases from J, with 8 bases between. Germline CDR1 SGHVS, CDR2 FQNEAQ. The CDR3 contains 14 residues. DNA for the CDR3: TGTGCCAGCAGCTTCCGGGAGATGAACACTGAAGCTTTCTTT. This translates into CASSFREMNTEAFF.

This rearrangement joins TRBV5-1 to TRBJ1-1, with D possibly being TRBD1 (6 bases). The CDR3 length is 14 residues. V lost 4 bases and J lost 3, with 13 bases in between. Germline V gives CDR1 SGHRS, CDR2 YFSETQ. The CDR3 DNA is TGCGCCAGCAGCCGCGCGGGGGGCGACACTGAAGCTTTCTTT. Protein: CASSRAGGDTEAFF.

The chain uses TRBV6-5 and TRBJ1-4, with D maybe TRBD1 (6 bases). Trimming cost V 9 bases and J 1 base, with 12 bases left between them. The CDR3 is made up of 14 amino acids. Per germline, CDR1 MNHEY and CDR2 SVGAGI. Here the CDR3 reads CASKRGETNEKLFF. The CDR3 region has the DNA TGTGCCAGTAAAAGGGGGGAAACTAATGAAAAACTGTTTTTT.

In DNA, the CDR3 is TGCGCCACCCGGAGCCAGGGGCGTAATGAAAAACTGTTTTTT. Amino acids: CATRSQGRNEKLFF. The rearrangement links TRBV10-2 to TRBJ1-4, with D possibly TRBD1 on 6 matching bases. This CDR3 has 14 amino acids. CDR1 is WSHSY and CDR2 is SAAADI in the germline V gene. Trimming removed 10 bases from V and 4 bases from J, with 16 bases in between.

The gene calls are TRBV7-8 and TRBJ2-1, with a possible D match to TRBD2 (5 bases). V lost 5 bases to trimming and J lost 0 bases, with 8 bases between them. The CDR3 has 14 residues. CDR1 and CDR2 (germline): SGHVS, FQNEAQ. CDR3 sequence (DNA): TGTGCCAGCAGCCTGCGGGCCTCCTACAATGAGCAGTTCTTC. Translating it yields CASSLRASYNEQFF.

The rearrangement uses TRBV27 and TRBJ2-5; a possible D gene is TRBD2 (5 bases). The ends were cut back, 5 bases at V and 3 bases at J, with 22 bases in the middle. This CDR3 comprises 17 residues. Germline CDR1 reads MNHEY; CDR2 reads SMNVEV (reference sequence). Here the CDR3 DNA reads TGTGCCAGCAGTCCCCTCCCAGGACTGGAAGAGAAAGAGACCCAGTACTTC. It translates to CASSPLPGLEEKETQYF.

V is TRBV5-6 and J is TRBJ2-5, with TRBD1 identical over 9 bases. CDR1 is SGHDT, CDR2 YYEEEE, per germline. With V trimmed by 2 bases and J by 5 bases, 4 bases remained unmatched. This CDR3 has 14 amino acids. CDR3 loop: CASSFPDRGETQYF. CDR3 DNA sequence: TGTGCCAGCAGCTTTCCTGACAGGGGGGAGACCCAGTACTTC.

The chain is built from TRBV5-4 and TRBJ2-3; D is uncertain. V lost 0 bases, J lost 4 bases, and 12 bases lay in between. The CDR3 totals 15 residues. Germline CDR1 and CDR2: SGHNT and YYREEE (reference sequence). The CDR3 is CASSLVFASSDTQYF. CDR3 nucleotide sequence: TGTGCCAGCAGCTTGGTTTTCGCGTCGTCAGATACGCAGTATTTT.

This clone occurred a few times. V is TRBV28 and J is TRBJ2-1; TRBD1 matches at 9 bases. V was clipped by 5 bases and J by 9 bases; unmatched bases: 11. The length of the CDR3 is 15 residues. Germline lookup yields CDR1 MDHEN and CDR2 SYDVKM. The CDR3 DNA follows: TGTGCCAGCAGTATAACGCACAGGGGGCGAACTGAGCAGTTCTTC. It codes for CASSITHRGRTEQFF.

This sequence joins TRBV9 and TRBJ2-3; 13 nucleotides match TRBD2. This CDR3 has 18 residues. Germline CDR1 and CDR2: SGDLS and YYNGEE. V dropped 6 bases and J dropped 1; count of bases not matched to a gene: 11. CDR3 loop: CASTYISGTSGGTDTQYF. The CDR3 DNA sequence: TGTGCCAGCACCTACATCTCCGGGACTAGCGGGGGCACAGATACGCAGTATTTT.

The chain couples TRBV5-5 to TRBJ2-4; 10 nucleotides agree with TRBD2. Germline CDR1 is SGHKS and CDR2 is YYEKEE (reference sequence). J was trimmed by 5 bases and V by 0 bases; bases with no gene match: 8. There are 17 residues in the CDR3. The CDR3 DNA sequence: TGTGCCAGCAGCTTGGGGATCCGGACTAGCGGACAAAACATTCAGTACTTC. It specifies CASSLGIRTSGQNIQYF.

The CDR3 DNA sequence: TGTGCCAGCAGCGGTGGCGGGAGAGGAAACGAGCAGTACTTC. Amino acid sequence: CASSGGGRGNEQYF. The V call is TRBV2, the J call TRBJ2-7; 7 bases match TRBD2. The CDR3 totals 14 residues. The trim removed 6 bases at V and 5 bases at J, leaving 10 bases unmatched. Per germline, CDR1 SNHLY and CDR2 FYNNEI. The variable domain in full, completed from reference TRBV2 and TRBJ2-7, reads EPEVTQTPSHQVTQMGQEVILRCVPISNHLYFYWYRQILGQKVEFLVSFYNNEISEKSEIFDDQFSVERPDGSNFTLKIRSTKLEDSAMYFCASSGGGRGNEQYFGPGTRLTVT.

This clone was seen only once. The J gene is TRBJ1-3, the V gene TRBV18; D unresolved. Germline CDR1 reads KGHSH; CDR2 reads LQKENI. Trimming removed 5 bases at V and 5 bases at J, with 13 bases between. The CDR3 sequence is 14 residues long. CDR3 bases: TGTGCCAGCTCAAAGGACCTTGGTAGAAACACCATATATTTT. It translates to CASSKDLGRNTIYF.

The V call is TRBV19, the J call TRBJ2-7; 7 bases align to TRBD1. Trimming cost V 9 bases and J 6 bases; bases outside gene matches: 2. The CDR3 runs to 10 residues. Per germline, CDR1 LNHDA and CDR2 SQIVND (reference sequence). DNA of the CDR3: TGTGCCAGGCGACAGGGCGAGCAGTACGTC. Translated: CARRQGEQYV.

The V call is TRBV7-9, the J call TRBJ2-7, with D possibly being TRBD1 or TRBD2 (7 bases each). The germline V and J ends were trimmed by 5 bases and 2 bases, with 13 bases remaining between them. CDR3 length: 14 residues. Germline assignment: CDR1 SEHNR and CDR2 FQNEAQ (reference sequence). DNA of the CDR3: TGTGCCAGCAGCAACGGGGGGACAGCCTACGAGCAGTACTTC. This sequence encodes CASSNGGTAYEQYF.

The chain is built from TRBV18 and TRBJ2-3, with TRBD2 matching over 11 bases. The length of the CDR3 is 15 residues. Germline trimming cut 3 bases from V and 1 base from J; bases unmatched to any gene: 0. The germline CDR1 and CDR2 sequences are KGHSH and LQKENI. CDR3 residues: CASSPGLAGTDTQYF. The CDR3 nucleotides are TGTGCCAGCTCACCGGGACTAGCGGGCACAGATACGCAGTATTTT. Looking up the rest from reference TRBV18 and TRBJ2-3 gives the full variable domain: NAGVMQNPRHLVRRRGQEARLRCSPMKGHSHVYWYRQLPEEGLKFMVYLQKENIIDESGMPKERFSAEFPKEGPSILRIQQVVRGDSAAYFCASSPGLAGTDTQYFGPGTRLTVL.

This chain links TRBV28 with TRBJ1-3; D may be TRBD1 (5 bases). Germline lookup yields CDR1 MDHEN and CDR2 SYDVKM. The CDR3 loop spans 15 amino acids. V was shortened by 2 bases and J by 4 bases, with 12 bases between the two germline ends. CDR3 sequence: CASSLGTPGGNTIYF. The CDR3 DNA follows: TGTGCCAGCAGTTTAGGCACTCCAGGGGGAAACACCATATATTTT.

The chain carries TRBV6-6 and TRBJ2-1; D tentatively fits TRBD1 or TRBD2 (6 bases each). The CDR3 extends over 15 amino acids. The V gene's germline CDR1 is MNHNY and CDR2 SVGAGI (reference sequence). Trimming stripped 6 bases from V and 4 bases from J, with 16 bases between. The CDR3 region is CASSVGGQRYNEQFF. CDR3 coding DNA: TGTGCCAGCAGCGTCGGGGGCCAGAGATACAATGAGCAGTTCTTC.

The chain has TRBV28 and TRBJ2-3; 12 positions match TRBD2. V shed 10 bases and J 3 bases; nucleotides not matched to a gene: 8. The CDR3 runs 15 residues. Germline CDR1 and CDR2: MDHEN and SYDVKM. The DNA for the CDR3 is TGTGCCACCCTGCTAGCGGGGGGGCAAACAGATACGCAGTATTTT. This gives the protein CATLLAGGQTDTQYF.

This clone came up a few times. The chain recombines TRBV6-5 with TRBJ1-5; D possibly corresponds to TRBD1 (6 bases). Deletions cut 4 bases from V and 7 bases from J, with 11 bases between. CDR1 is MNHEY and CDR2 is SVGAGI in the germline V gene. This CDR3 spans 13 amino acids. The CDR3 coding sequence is TGTGCCAGCAGTTCGGGGGGCGGGCAGCCCCAGCATTTT. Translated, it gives CASSSGGGQPQHF.

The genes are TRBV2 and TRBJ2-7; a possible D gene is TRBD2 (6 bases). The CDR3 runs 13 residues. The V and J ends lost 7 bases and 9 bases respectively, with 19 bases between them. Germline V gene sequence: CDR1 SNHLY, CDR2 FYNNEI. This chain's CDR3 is CASIRQEGLGQYV. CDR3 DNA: TGTGCCAGCATAAGGCAGGAGGGGCTCGGGCAGTACGTC.

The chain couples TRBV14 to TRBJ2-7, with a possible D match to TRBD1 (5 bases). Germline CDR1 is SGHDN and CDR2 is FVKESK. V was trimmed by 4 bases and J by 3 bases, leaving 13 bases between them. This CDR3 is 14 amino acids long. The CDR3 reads CASSPPFRVYEQYF. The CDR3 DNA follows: TGTGCCAGCAGCCCTCCCTTCAGGGTCTACGAGCAGTACTTC.